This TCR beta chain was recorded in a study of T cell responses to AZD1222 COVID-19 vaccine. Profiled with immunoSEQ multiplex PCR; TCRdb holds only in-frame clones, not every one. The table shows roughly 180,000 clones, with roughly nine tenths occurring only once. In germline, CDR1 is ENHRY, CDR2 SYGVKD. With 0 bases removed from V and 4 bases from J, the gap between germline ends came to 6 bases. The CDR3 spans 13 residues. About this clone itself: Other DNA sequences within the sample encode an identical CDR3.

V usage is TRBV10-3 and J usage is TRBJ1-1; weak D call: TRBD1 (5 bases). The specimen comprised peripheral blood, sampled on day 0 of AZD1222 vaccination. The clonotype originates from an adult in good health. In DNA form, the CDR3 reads TGTGCCATCAGTGAGTCGAGGGGCACTGAAGCTTTCTTT. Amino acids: CAISESRGTEAFF.